One sample yielded the 12 T cell receptor beta chains listed below, sequenced in a study of CD8 T cells in Susac syndrome. An input of 0.5 to 1 ug of RNA was subjected to reverse transcription using random hexamers. TCRdb passed the immunoSEQ multiplex PCR reads through MiXCR, listing each CDR3 protein once. The sample lists 140,000 to 150,000 distinct CDR3 sequences; roughly 94% were seen once. The sequenced sample consisted of CD4+ T cells from PBMCs. The source is a human donor in good health.

The chain is built from TRBV29-1 and TRBJ2-7; 8 bases map to TRBD2. CDR1 SQVTM and CDR2 ANQGSEA come from the germline V gene. The V and J ends lost 5 bases and 3 bases, in that order; junction bases with no gene match: 15. CDR3 length equals 16 residues. The CDR3 sequence: CSVKSGSRLTSYEQYF. The CDR3 DNA reads TGCAGCGTTAAAAGCGGGAGCCGACTTACCAGCTACGAGCAGTACTTC.

V gene TRBV20-1 combines with J gene TRBJ2-3, with TRBD2 identical over 10 bases. The germline V gene has CDR1 DFQATT and CDR2 SNEGSKA (reference sequence). With V trimmed by 5 bases and J by 6 bases, 14 bases remained unmatched. This CDR3 has 16 residues. CDR3 coding DNA: TGCAGTGCTCGCGAACCTCTAGCGGGAGTTGCGGATACGCAGTATTTT. Translation: CSAREPLAGVADTQYF.

V is TRBV6-4 and J is TRBJ1-5; no firm D call. The V gene lost 4 bases and the J gene lost 4 bases, with 8 bases spanning the gap. The V gene's germline CDR1 is MRHNA and CDR2 SNTAGT. The CDR3 is 13 amino acids. The CDR3 is CASSVTPNQPQHF. The CDR3 DNA reads as TGTGCCAGCAGTGTTACCCCTAATCAGCCCCAGCATTTT.

J is TRBJ1-1 and V is TRBV18; TRBD1 might be the D (5 bases). CDR1 is KGHSH and CDR2 is LQKENI in the germline V gene. Trimming cost V 3 bases and J 6 bases, with 17 bases left between them. The CDR3 length is 15 residues. The CDR3 nucleotides are TGTGCCAGCTCACCCCACAGCCTCCCGGGGGCTGAAGCTTTCTTT. Its translation is CASSPHSLPGAEAFF.

This chain joins TRBV10-3 and TRBJ2-5, with 8 bases identical to TRBD2. The CDR3 runs to 15 residues. Germline CDR1 reads ENHRY; CDR2 reads SYGVKD. V was clipped by 7 bases and J by 4 bases; unmatched bases: 11. The CDR3 here is CAITPSLAGGETQYF. CDR3 DNA: TGTGCCATCACCCCTTCATTGGCGGGAGGAGAGACCCAGTACTTC.

The chain combines TRBV10-1 with TRBJ2-2, with 7 bases identical to TRBD2. The trim removed 3 bases at V and 2 bases at J, leaving 6 bases unmatched. CDR3 length equals 16 residues. CDR1 WNHNN and CDR2 SYGVQD come from the germline V gene (reference sequence). The CDR3 spells CASSERDYPNTGELFF. The CDR3 bases are TGCGCCAGCAGTGAAAGGGACTACCCTAACACCGGGGAGCTGTTTTTT.

This clonotype was detected once. The CDR3 protein is CASSASGFYNEQFF. CDR3 DNA sequence: TGTGCCAGCAGCGCTAGCGGGTTTTACAATGAGCAGTTCTTC. The chain recombines TRBV9 with TRBJ2-1; 8 bases fit TRBD2. Germline trimming cut 3 bases from V and 4 bases from J; bases unmatched to any gene: 3. There are 14 residues in the CDR3. Germline CDR1 reads SGDLS; CDR2 reads YYNGEE.

The V and J genes are TRBV9 and TRBJ2-2; a possible D gene is TRBD2 (5 bases). V dropped 10 bases and J dropped 6 bases, with 10 bases sitting between them. This CDR3 contains 11 residues. The germline V gene has CDR1 SGDLS and CDR2 YYNGEE. The CDR3 nucleotides are TGTGCCTCCCAGAGGGCCGGGGAGCTGTTTTTT. Translating gives CASQRAGELFF.

The chain uses TRBV30 and TRBJ2-7, with D maybe TRBD1 (6 bases). The CDR3 totals 14 residues. In germline, CDR1 is GTSNPN, CDR2 SVGIG (reference sequence). V was pared by 3 bases and J by 5 bases, with 17 bases between. The CDR3 loop is CAWRGYRAWDEQYF. Written as DNA, the CDR3 is TGTGCCTGGAGGGGGTACAGGGCCTGGGACGAGCAGTACTTC.

The chain combines TRBV15 with TRBJ2-5, with 11 bases that match TRBD2. The CDR3 loop spans 15 amino acids. Looked up from germline, CDR1 is LNHNV and CDR2 is YYDKDF (reference sequence). Trimming at V came to 0 bases and at J to 4 bases, leaving 1 base not matched to a gene. In DNA form, the CDR3 reads TGTGCCACCAGCAGAGAACTAGCGGGAGTAGAGACCCAGTACTTC. It is translated as CATSRELAGVETQYF.

The rearrangement uses TRBV7-2 and TRBJ1-5; 9 bases align to TRBD1. The CDR3 is 15 amino acids. The germline V gene has CDR1 SGHTA and CDR2 FQGNSA. J lost 6 bases, V lost 5 bases, and 8 bases had no gene match. CDR3 protein: CASSAGQGISQPQHF. The CDR3 DNA follows: TGTGCCAGCAGCGCCGGACAGGGGATTAGTCAGCCCCAGCATTTT.

This chain links TRBV12-5 with TRBJ1-2, with D uncertain. V was pared by 2 bases and J by 7 bases, with 17 bases between. Germline V lookup: CDR1 LGHNT, CDR2 FRNRAP. The CDR3 totals 15 residues. The CDR3 spells CASGLFGQRMGGYTF. The CDR3 coding sequence is TGTGCTAGTGGTTTGTTCGGCCAAAGGATGGGTGGCTACACCTTC.